The table lists the clone carrying this T cell receptor beta chain with a count of one. These data are taken from a study of blood T cell repertoires in COVID-19. Overall study context: Sample material is recorded as cDNA or gDNA derived from T cells, B-cell-depleted T cells, or PBMCs.

The authors' processing: Quantification of nucleated cells was approximated via reference gene primer amplification. The method was immunoSEQ multiplex PCR; TCRdb's version includes in-frame clones alone and lacks a portion of them. V and J calls and clone size are those listed in that table; D and trimming were worked out from the DNA. The sample yields just under 40,000 clones, approximately 94% seen once. CDR3 size: 16 residues. The ends were cut back, 5 bases at V and 2 bases at J, with 19 bases in the middle. Germline V CDR1 and CDR2: SGHTA, FQGNSA. Specimen: peripheral blood. The TCR comes from a human donor with active COVID-19. The donor label of this sample is uncertain. The J gene is TRBJ2-7, the V gene TRBV7-2; possibly TRBD1 for D (9 bases). CDR3 nucleotides: TGTGCCAGCAGCCGGGGGGGACAGGGACGGGCCTACGAGCAGTACTTC. The encoded protein is CASSRGGQGRAYEQYF. The full variable domain, its missing parts supplied by reference TRBV7-2 and TRBJ2-7, is GAGVSQSPSNKVTEKGKDVELRCDPISGHTALYWYRQSLGQGLEFLIYFQGNSAPDKSGLPSDRFSAERTGGSVSTLTIQRTQQEDSAVYLCASSRGGQGRAYEQYFGPGTRLTVT.